This TCR beta chain is from a study of graft-versus-host responses after intestinal transplantation. Across the whole study: The whole recipient group had anti-thymocyte globulin induction followed by tacrolimus and steroids for roughly three years.

Study outcomes and limitations: Subjects displaying graft-donor T cell macrochimerism possessed elevated graft-versus-host to host-versus-graft clonal ratios inside allografts. Recipient marrow harbored GvH clones, some of which surfaced first in ileum or blood.

CDR1 and CDR2 from the germline V gene are LNHDA and SQIVND (reference sequence). The CDR3 is 15 amino acids. V lost 7 bases and J 7 bases, leaving 20 bases between the germline ends. Processing of graft tissue released intraepithelial and lamina propria lymphocytes. In regard to this clone: The antigen remains unidentified.

Profiling relied on immunoSEQ multiplex PCR, and the TCRdb table lists in-frame clones only, not all of them. The sample consists of around 15,000 clones, roughly three fifths of them appearing once. The starting material was ileum tissue, obtained 524 days after transplant. The chain employs TRBV19 and TRBJ2-1; possible D gene TRBD1, 6 bases. The TCR sequence derives from a human patient who received an intestinal transplant, so some T cells may come from the graft donor. The CDR3 region is CASNMAGANWNEQFF. CDR3 DNA sequence: TGTGCCAGTAATATGGCAGGGGCAAATTGGAATGAGCAGTTCTTC.